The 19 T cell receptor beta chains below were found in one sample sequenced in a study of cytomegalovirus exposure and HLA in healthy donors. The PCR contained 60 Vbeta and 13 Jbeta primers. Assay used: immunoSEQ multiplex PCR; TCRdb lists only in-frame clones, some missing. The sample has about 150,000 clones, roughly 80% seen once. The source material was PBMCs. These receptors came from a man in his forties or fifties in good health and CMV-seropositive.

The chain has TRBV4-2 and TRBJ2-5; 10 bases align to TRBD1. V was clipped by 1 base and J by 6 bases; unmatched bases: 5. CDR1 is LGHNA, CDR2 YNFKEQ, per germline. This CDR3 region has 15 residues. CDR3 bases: TGTGCCAGCAGCCAAGGGGGACAGGGGATGAAGACCCAGTACTTC. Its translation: CASSQGGQGMKTQYF.

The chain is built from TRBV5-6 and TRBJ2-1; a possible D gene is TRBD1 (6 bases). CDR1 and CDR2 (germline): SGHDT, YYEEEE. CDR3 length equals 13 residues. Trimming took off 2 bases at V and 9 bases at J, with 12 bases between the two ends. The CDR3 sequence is CASSFTGISEQFF. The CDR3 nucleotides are TGTGCCAGCAGCTTTACAGGGATTAGTGAGCAGTTCTTC.

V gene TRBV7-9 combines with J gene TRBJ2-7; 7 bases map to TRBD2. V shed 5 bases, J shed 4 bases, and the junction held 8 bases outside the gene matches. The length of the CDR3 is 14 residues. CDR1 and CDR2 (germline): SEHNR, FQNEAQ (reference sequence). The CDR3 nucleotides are TGTGCCAGCAGCCCTCGGGGGGAATGGTACGAGCAGTACTTC. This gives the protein CASSPRGEWYEQYF.

The chain's CDR3 is CASSQGGELFF. Written as DNA, the CDR3 is TGTGCCAGCAGTCAGGGGGGGGAGCTGTTTTTT. J is TRBJ2-2 and V is TRBV6-5; D perhaps matches TRBD1 (6 bases). Germline CDR1 reads MNHEY; CDR2 reads SVGAGI. The CDR3 totals 11 residues. Trimming cost V 5 bases and J 8 bases, with 6 bases left between them.

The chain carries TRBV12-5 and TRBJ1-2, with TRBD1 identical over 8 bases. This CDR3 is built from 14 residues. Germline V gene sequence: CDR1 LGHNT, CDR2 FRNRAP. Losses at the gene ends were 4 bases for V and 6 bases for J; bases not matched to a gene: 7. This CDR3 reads CASGWSQGANGYTF. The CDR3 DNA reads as TGTGCTAGTGGTTGGTCCCAGGGGGCGAATGGCTACACCTTC.

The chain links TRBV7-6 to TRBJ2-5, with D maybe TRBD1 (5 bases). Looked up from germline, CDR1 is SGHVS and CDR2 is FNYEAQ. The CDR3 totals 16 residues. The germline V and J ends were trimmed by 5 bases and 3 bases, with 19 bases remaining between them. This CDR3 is CASSPALGLGKETQYF. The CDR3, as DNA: TGTGCCAGCAGCCCCGCCTTGGGGCTTGGAAAAGAGACCCAGTACTTC.

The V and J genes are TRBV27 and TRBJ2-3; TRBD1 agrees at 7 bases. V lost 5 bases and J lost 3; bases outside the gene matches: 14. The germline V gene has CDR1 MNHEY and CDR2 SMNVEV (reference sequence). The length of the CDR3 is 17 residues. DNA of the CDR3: TGTGCCAGCAGTCCTACGCCCCCCGGGACAGTAACAGATACGCAGTATTTT. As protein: CASSPTPPGTVTDTQYF.

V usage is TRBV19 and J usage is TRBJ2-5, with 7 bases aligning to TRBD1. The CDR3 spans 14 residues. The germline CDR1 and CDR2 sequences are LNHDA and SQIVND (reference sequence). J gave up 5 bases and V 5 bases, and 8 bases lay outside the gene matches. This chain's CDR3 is CASSVYRGEETQYF. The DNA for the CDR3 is TGTGCCAGTAGTGTCTACAGGGGAGAGGAGACCCAGTACTTC.

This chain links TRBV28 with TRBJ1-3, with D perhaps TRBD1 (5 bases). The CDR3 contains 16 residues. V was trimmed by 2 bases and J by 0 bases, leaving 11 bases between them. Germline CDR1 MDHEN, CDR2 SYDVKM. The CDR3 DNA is TGTGCCAGCAGTTTAAACCGGGGACTCTCTGGAAACACCATATATTTT. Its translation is CASSLNRGLSGNTIYF.

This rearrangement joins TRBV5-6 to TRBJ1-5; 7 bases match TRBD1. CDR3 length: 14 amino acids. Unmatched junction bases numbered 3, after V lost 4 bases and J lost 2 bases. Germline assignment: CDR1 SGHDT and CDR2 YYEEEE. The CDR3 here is CASSIGQGNQPQHF. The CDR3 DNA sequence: TGTGCCAGCAGCATAGGACAGGGCAATCAGCCCCAGCATTTT.

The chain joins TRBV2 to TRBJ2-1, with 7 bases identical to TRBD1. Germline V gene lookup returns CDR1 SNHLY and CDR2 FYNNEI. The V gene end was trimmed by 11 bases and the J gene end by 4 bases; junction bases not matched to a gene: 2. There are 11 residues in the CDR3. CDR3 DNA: TGTGCCGGGGGACAGTACAATGAGCAGTTCTTC. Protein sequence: CAGGQYNEQFF.

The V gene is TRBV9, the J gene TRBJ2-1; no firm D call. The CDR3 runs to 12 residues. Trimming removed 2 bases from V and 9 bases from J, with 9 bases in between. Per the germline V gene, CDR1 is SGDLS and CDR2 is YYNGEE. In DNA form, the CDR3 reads TGTGCCAGCAGCGTCGAACTCGGTGAGCAGTTCTTC. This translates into CASSVELGEQFF.

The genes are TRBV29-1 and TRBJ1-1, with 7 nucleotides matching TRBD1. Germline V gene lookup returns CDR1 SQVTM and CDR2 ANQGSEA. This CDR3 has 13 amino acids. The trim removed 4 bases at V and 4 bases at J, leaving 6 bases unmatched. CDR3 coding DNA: TGCAGCGTTGCACAGGGGTTGGGCACTGAAGCTTTCTTT. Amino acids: CSVAQGLGTEAFF.

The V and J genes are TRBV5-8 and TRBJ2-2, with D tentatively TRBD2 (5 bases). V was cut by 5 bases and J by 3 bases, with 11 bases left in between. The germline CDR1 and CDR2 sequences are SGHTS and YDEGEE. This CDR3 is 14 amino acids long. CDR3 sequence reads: CASRDWPHTGELFF. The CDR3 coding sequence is TGTGCCAGCAGGGACTGGCCGCACACCGGGGAGCTGTTTTTT.

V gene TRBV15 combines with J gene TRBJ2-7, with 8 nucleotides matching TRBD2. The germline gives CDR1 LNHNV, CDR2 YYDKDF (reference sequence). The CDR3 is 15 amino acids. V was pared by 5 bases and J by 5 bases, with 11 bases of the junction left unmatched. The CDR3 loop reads CATSRGRPSFDEQYF. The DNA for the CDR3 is TGTGCCACCAGCCGCGGGAGGCCAAGTTTCGACGAGCAGTACTTC. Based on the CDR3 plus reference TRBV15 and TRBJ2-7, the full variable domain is DAMVIQNPRYQVTQFGKPVTLSCSQTLNHNVMYWYQQKSSQAPKLLFHYYDKDFNNEADTPDNFQSRRPNTSFCFLDIRSPGLGDTAMYLCATSRGRPSFDEQYFGPGTRLTVT.

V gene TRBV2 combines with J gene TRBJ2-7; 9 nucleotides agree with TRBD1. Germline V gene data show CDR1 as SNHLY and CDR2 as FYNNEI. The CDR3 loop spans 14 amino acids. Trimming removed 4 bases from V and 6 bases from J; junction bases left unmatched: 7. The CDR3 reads CASSGGQGLGEQYF. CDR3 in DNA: TGTGCCAGCAGTGGTGGACAGGGGTTAGGCGAGCAGTACTTC. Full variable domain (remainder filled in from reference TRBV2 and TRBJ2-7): EPEVTQTPSHQVTQMGQEVILRCVPISNHLYFYWYRQILGQKVEFLVSFYNNEISEKSEIFDDQFSVERPDGSNFTLKIRSTKLEDSAMYFCASSGGQGLGEQYFGPGTRLTVT.

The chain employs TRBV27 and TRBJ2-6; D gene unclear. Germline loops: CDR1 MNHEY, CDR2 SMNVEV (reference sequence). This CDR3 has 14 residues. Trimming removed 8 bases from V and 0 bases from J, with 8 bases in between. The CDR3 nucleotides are TGTGCCAGCGGAGTTTTCTCTGGGGCCAACGTCCTGACTTTC. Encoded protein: CASGVFSGANVLTF.

CDR3 amino acids: CASSWGDRGPDEQYF. CDR3 coding DNA: TGCGCCAGCAGCTGGGGGGACAGGGGGCCGGACGAGCAGTACTTC. This sequence joins TRBV5-1 and TRBJ2-7, with TRBD1 matching over 12 bases. This CDR3 is 15 amino acids long. The trim removed 3 bases at V and 5 bases at J, leaving 6 bases unmatched. Germline V gene lookup returns CDR1 SGHRS and CDR2 YFSETQ.

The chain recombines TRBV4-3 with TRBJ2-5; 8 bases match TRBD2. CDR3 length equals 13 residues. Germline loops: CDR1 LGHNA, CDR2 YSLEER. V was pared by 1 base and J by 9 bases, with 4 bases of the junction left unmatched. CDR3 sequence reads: CASSQGPAGAQYF. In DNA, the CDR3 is TGCGCCAGCAGCCAAGGGCCAGCGGGAGCCCAGTACTTC.